This TCR beta chain stems from a study of spatial heterogeneity in lung cancer. For the study at large: Alpha-chain detections were consistently fewer than beta-chain detections among the sequences.

CDR1 is KGHDR, CDR2 SFDVKD, per germline. The V end was cut by 4 bases, the J end by 2 bases, with 3 bases between. The CDR3 runs to 12 residues. Carried by each TCR cDNA molecule was a unique molecular identifier. TCRdb re-analysed the 5' RACE reads in MiXCR, keeping a single row per CDR3 protein. Of about 85,000 distinct CDR3 sequences listed, approximately 21% are singletons. Time point: sample taken at primary tumor resection. Sequencing was performed on whole RNA extracted from tumor and nontumor lung tissue, or from frozen PBMC, and the material was left unsorted. The approximately 79 donors had untreated early-stage non-small cell lung cancer.

The origin of this receptor is a male donor with early-stage non-small cell lung cancer. The source was PBMCs, collected at surgery. V gene TRBV24-1 combines with J gene TRBJ2-3; D unresolved. CDR3 sequence reads: CATSEATDTQYF. The CDR3 DNA follows: TGTGCCACCAGTGAAGCCACAGATACGCAGTATTTT.